The rows below give T cell receptor beta chains drawn from one sample of a study of blood T cell repertoires in COVID-19. Sequencing was performed with immunoSEQ multiplex PCR; in TCRdb, only in-frame clones are kept and a portion is missing. Of 110,000 to 150,000 clones in the sample, around nine tenths were seen once. The specimen was peripheral blood. The receptors shown here come from a woman aged 40 to 50 with acute or convalescent COVID-19. Each CDR3 is given without its conserved first and last residue. The D gene is left open where the match is weak.

v_call d_call cdr3_aa
TRBV5-6 NA ASSLSSQETQY
TRBV4-3 TRBD1 ASSQGDAGGAGYT
TRBV28 TRBD1 ASTTGQAGNQPQH
TRBV25-1 NA ASSGPGSNQPQH
TRBV5-1 TRBD2 ASSSLAGGPGEQY
TRBV2 NA ASRAGVNYGYT
TRBV7-2 NA ASSFSFNEKLF
TRBV5-8 TRBD1 ASSLRTGGYGYT
TRBV5-1 NA ASSLNAGSYGYT
TRBV4-1 TRBD1 ASSHPQGTNTGELF
TRBV28 NA ASSLGDRRAF
TRBV10-3 NA AISDSGASDIQY
TRBV7-3 NA ASSALGSGAGTEAF
TRBV4-1 NA ASSQEEITGEAYEQY
TRBV6-5 NA ASSYSGGNVGYT
TRBV11-2 TRBD2 ASNLAGGFPSSYNEQF
TRBV12-3/TRBV12-4 NA ASSLEAEVAF